These T cell receptor beta chains were read from a single sample in a study of immune heterogeneity within non-small cell lung tumors. MiXCR, run by TCRdb on the multiplex PCR reads, gives a single entry per CDR3 protein. The sample lists around 2,000 distinct CDR3 sequences, 40% to 50% occurring once. The source material was lung tumor tissue. The receptors were sampled from a man aged 55 to 70 with non-small cell lung cancer. Both conserved end residues are part of each CDR3. D genes are given only for firm matches. Clone size is not always given. Where it is, it says once, few, many or a class for expanded clones.

-	TRBV6-5	TRBJ1-1	-	TGTGCCAGCAGTTACGAGGGGGAGTACGCTGAAGCTTTCTTT	CASSYEGEYAEAFF
-	TRBV19	TRBJ2-7	-	TGTGACAGTTCCCCGGGACTCCAATTCTACGAGCAGTACTTC	CDSSPGLQFYEQYF
TRBD1	TRBV30	TRBJ1-6	-	TGTGCCTGGAGTGTAAGGACAGGGATTGGTTCACCCCTCCACTTT	CAWSVRTGIGSPLHF
-	TRBV9	TRBJ2-5	-	TGTGCCAGCAGCGCAACGGTAGAAGAGACCCAGTACTTC	CASSATVEETQYF
-	TRBV6-1	TRBJ2-1	few	TGTGCCAGCAGTTCAAGTCTAGCCCGCGAGCAGTTCTTC	CASSSSLAREQFF
TRBD1	TRBV11-2	TRBJ2-3	once	TGTGCCAGCAGGTTCTGGGACAGGGCAACAGATACGCAGTATTTT	CASRFWDRATDTQYF
TRBD1	TRBV27	TRBJ2-7	-	TGTGCCAGCAGTTTGTCCGGGACAGATTACGAGCAGTACTTC	CASSLSGTDYEQYF
-	TRBV30	TRBJ2-7	-	TGTGCCTGGAGCCCAGGGTACGAGCAGTACTTC	CAWSPGYEQYF
-	TRBV27	TRBJ2-1	-	TGTGCCAGCAGTTGGGACCTCCTCAATGAGCAGTTCTTC	CASSWDLLNEQFF
-	TRBV5-1	TRBJ2-7	once	TGCGCCAGCAGCTTGGGTGGTTCCTCCTCCTACGAGCAGTACTTC	CASSLGGSSSYEQYF
-	TRBV6-2/TRBV6-3	TRBJ2-1	-	TGTGCCAGCAGTTACTCGGATAGTAGCGTCGGTGAGCAGTTCTTC	CASSYSDSSVGEQFF
-	TRBV28	TRBJ1-1	-	TGTGCCAGCAGTTTGGTAGAAACTGAATCTTTCTTT	CASSLVETESFF
-	TRBV6-1	TRBJ2-2	large	TGTGCCAGCAGCCGCGCCGGGGTCGCCACCGGGGAGCTGTTTTTT	CASSRAGVATGELFF
TRBD2	TRBV30	TRBJ2-2	-	TGTGCCTGGAGGCAGGGTAGCGGGAGGAAGTGGATCGGGGAGCTGTTTTTT	CAWRQGSGRKWIGELFF
TRBD1	TRBV27	TRBJ2-7	-	TGTGCCAGCAGTCAGGGACAGGCCCCCTACGAGCAGTACTTC	CASSQGQAPYEQYF
TRBD2	TRBV3-1	TRBJ2-3	-	TGTGCCAGCAGCCAAGATCTCGCGGGAGGCACAGATACGCAGTATTTT	CASSQDLAGGTDTQYF
TRBD1	TRBV6-1	TRBJ2-2	few	TGTGCCAGCAGGCAGACAGGGCCCACCGGGGAGCTGTTTTTT	CASRQTGPTGELFF
TRBD2	TRBV7-8	TRBJ2-1	-	TGTGCCAGAAGCCATGGACAGGCTATAGCGGGGGCCTACAATGAGCAGTTCTTC	CARSHGQAIAGAYNEQFF
TRBD2	TRBV28	TRBJ2-7	large	TGTGCCAGCACCGAAGGGGCTAGCGGGACTTCCTACGAGCAGTACTTC	CASTEGASGTSYEQYF
TRBD2	TRBV6-1	TRBJ2-2	-	TGTGCCAGCACTAGCGGGAGCTCCGGGGAGCTGTTTTTT	CASTSGSSGELFF
-	TRBV11-2	TRBJ1-3	-	TGTGCCAGCAGCTTAGGTTCTGGGGACCAGTGGAACACCATATATTTT	CASSLGSGDQWNTIYF
-	TRBV6-1	TRBJ2-3	few	TGTGCCAGCAGAAGACATGGGGGAGATACGCAGTATTTT	CASRRHGGDTQYF
TRBD2	TRBV7-9	TRBJ2-1	-	TGTGCCAGCAGCTTAGGGACTAGCAATGAGCAGTTCTTC	CASSLGTSNEQFF
-	TRBV20-1	TRBJ1-3	large	TGCAGTGCCCCGAGCTTCTCTGGAAACACCATATATTTT	CSAPSFSGNTIYF
-	TRBV5-1	TRBJ1-5	few	TGCGCCAGCAGCTTGGGGGATGGTACGAGCAATCAGCCCCAGCATTTT	CASSLGDGTSNQPQHF
-	TRBV6-5	TRBJ1-1	-	TGTGCCAGCAGTTCTTACACTGAAGCTTTCTTT	CASSSYTEAFF
TRBD2	TRBV20-1	TRBJ2-4	-	TGCAGTGCTTTCGAGCGGGAGGGCCAATTAAACATTCAGTACTTC	CSAFEREGQLNIQYF
-	TRBV10-2	TRBJ1-1	few	TGCGCCAGCAGAGGTGGCACAGGTGAAGCTTTTTTT	CASRGGTGEAFF
TRBD1	TRBV19	TRBJ1-1	few	TGTGCCAGTAGTATACGTTCTAGACCGGGACAGAGTAACACTGAAGCTTTCTTT	CASSIRSRPGQSNTEAFF
TRBD2	TRBV6-6	TRBJ2-7	large	TGTGCCAGCAGTTACGATTCGGGAGGGTCCTACGAGCAGTACTTC	CASSYDSGGSYEQYF
-	TRBV7-2	TRBJ2-5	-	TGTGCCAGCAGCCCCCTAACACCGACGGCTTGGCGCGCGGAGACCCAGTACTTC	CASSPLTPTAWRAETQYF
-	TRBV6-1	TRBJ1-1	-	TGTGCCAGCAGCCCCCTGGGGGGTGAAGCTTTCTTT	CASSPLGGEAFF
TRBD2	TRBV11-2	TRBJ2-1	few	TGTGCCAGCAGCTTATACACCGGGACTAGCGGCAATGAGCAGTTCTTC	CASSLYTGTSGNEQFF
-	TRBV28	TRBJ1-1	-	TGTGCCAGCAGTTTATTTAAAGGGGAGGGCACTGAAGCTTTCTTT	CASSLFKGEGTEAFF
-	TRBV20-1	TRBJ1-5	-	TGCAGTGCTTCAGGAGGCTCCTCCCAAGGGAATCAGCCCCAGCATTTT	CSASGGSSQGNQPQHF
-	TRBV6-1	TRBJ1-1	-	TGTGCCAGCCTGGAGTGGAATGGGGGTGAAGCTTTCTTT	CASLEWNGGEAFF
TRBD1	TRBV4-3	TRBJ2-7	-	TGCGCCAGCAGCCAAGACTCAGGGGGCTCCTACGAGCAGTACTTC	CASSQDSGGSYEQYF
-	TRBV10-2	TRBJ1-5	-	TGCGCCAGCAGTCCCGGGCGGGGAGGACAGCCCCAGCATTTT	CASSPGRGGQPQHF
-	TRBV11-2	TRBJ1-1	-	TGTGCCAGCAGCTTCGACCGGGACGAAACTGAAGCTTTCTTT	CASSFDRDETEAFF
-	TRBV11-2	TRBJ2-5	-	TGTGCCAGCAGCTTAGATCACCGGGACCGACTTCAAGAGACCCAGTACTTC	CASSLDHRDRLQETQYF
-	TRBV30	TRBJ1-1	-	TGTGCCTGGAGTCTTATGAACACTGAAACTTTCTTT	CAWSLMNTETFF
TRBD2	TRBV20-1	TRBJ2-5	few	TGCAGTGCTCCCTCTCCGCGGGAGGCGATTGAGACCCAGTACTTC	CSAPSPREAIETQYF
TRBD2	TRBV4-1	TRBJ2-3	-	TGCGCCAGCAGCCCGGGACTAGCTCCTCCAGATACGCAGTATTTT	CASSPGLAPPDTQYF
-	TRBV5-1	TRBJ2-3	-	TGCGCCAGCAGCTTGGAGTGGCAGGCTGGAGATACGCAGTATTTT	CASSLEWQAGDTQYF